This entry lists 31 T cell receptor beta chains sequenced from one sample in a study of blood T cells in healthy people across ages. A second 7 to 11 cycle PCR used barcoded and J-beta primers. TCRdb fed the 5' RACE reads into MiXCR, producing one record per CDR3 protein. Counted here are about 1.6 million distinct CDR3 sequences, about 31% occurring once; the ten biggest clones make up 11%. Sequenced material: blood. Source of these receptors: a woman between 25 and 40 years old in good health.

This clonotype was found once. At one boundary the junction diverges from the germline segment, which might be a read error. The chain couples TRBV20-1 to TRBJ1-4; TRBD1 aligns across 7 bases. In germline, CDR1 is DFQATT, CDR2 SNEGSKA (reference sequence). CDR3 size: 16 residues. CDR3: CSARDQTGRGAEKPFF. The DNA of the CDR3 is TGCAGTGCTAGAGATCAAACGGGCAGGGGGGCCGAAAAACCGTTTTTT.

The chain couples TRBV7-7 to TRBJ2-2; TRBD2 matches 10 bases. V was clipped by 2 bases and J by 6 bases; unmatched bases: 12. The CDR3 is 18 residues long. The germline gives CDR1 SSHAT, CDR2 FNYEAQ (reference sequence). The DNA of the CDR3 is TGTGCCAGCAGCTTATTACCCGCTAGCGGGAGTTTGCCCGGGGAGCTGTTTTTT. Protein product: CASSLLPASGSLPGELFF.

Remarks on this clonotype: Germline is not matched at one junction end, which may reflect a read error. V usage is TRBV29-1 and J usage is TRBJ2-6; D remains ambiguous. CDR1 and CDR2 from the germline V gene are SQVTM and ANQGSEA. The CDR3 is 15 amino acids. The CDR3 coding sequence is TGCAGCGTTGAAGCAGCCAACTCTAGGGCCAACGTCCGGACTTTC. This codes for CSVEAANSRANVRTF.

This clonotype was observed at least ten times. This chain uses TRBV20-1 with TRBJ2-3; D remains unclear. Trimming cost V 4 bases and J 1 base, with 15 bases left between them. CDR3 length: 15 residues. Looked up from germline, CDR1 is DFQATT and CDR2 is SNEGSKA (reference sequence). CDR3 bases: TGCAGTGCTAAGGGCCTATTGATCGGCACAGATACGCAGTATTTT. This gives the protein CSAKGLLIGTDTQYF.

The V gene is TRBV6-6, the J gene TRBJ2-6; the match to TRBD1 covers 8 bases. This CDR3 contains 14 residues. Per germline, CDR1 MNHNY and CDR2 SVGAGI (reference sequence). The V and J ends lost 7 bases and 5 bases, in that order; junction bases with no gene match: 4. CDR3 sequence reads: CASTQGARANVLTF. The CDR3 DNA reads TGTGCCAGCACCCAGGGGGCTCGGGCCAACGTCCTGACTTTC.

This clonotype appeared a few times. The chain has TRBV14 and TRBJ2-1; D gene ambiguous. CDR3 length equals 16 residues. Trimming took 1 base from V and 7 from J, leaving 17 bases between them. CDR1 is SGHDN, CDR2 FVKESK, per germline. This CDR3 is CASSQVTPGARNEQFF. The CDR3 nucleotides are TGTGCCAGCAGCCAAGTTACGCCAGGAGCTAGGAATGAGCAGTTCTTC.

This clonotype was seen more than once but under ten times. The V and J genes are TRBV29-1 and TRBJ2-3, with D possibly being TRBD2 (6 bases). The CDR3 is 15 residues long. Germline values: CDR1 SQVTM, CDR2 ANQGSEA. V dropped 3 bases and J dropped 1 base, with 14 bases sitting between them. CDR3: CSVDGSSGGTDTQYF. The DNA of the CDR3 is TGCAGCGTTGATGGGAGTAGCGGTGGCACAGATACGCAGTATTTT.

This clonotype was picked up many times. V usage is TRBV4-2 and J usage is TRBJ2-7; TRBD1 matches 9 bases. This CDR3 has 16 residues. Per the germline V gene, CDR1 is LGHNA and CDR2 is YNFKEQ. V was clipped by 1 base and J by 2 bases; unmatched bases: 6. CDR3 region: CASSQVGTGNPYEQYF. The CDR3 DNA reads TGTGCCAGCAGCCAAGTTGGGACAGGGAACCCCTACGAGCAGTACTTC.

This clonotype was counted between two and nine times. The chain is built from TRBV5-5 and TRBJ1-6; D unclear. V lost 1 base, J lost 7 bases, and 9 bases lay in between. This CDR3 has 14 amino acids. Germline V gives CDR1 SGHKS, CDR2 YYEKEE (reference sequence). The DNA for the CDR3 is TGTGCCAGCAGCTTGCTAGAGCTCAATTCACCCCTCCACTTT. It is translated as CASSLLELNSPLHF.

The chain has TRBV6-1 and TRBJ1-5, with D unresolved. Trimming cost V 3 bases and J 4 bases, with 10 bases left between them. The CDR3 is 14 residues long. From germline, CDR1 is MNHNS and CDR2 SASEGT. The CDR3 loop is CASSDGRWNQPQHF. In nucleotides, the CDR3 is TGTGCCAGCAGTGACGGCAGGTGGAATCAGCCCCAGCATTTT.

This clonotype has ten or more counts. The chain couples TRBV5-1 to TRBJ1-1; D uncertain. V lost 3 bases and J lost 1, with 10 bases in between. Germline V CDR1 and CDR2: SGHRS, YFSETQ. This CDR3 spans 14 amino acids. CDR3: CASSSLTSNTEAFF. The CDR3 DNA is TGCGCCAGCAGCTCCCTTACATCGAACACTGAAGCTTTCTTT.

The chain links TRBV5-1 to TRBJ2-2, with D possibly being TRBD2 (6 bases). This CDR3 contains 17 residues. Germline V gene data show CDR1 as SGHRS and CDR2 as YFSETQ. V was shortened by 3 bases and J by 5 bases, with 20 bases between the two germline ends. In DNA form, the CDR3 reads TGCGCCAGCAGCTCTCTTGGAGGGAGTCCAAAGACCGGGGAGCTGTTTTTT. Translated, it gives CASSSLGGSPKTGELFF.

This chain joins TRBV4-1 and TRBJ1-1; D is ambiguous. This CDR3 is 16 amino acids long. CDR1 is MGHRA, CDR2 YSYEKL, per germline. V lost 1 base and J lost 6, with 18 bases in between. The CDR3 loop is CASSQGTRPEGAEAFF. The CDR3 bases are TGCGCCAGCAGCCAAGGAACCAGGCCCGAAGGCGCTGAAGCTTTCTTT.

This clonotype appeared many times. The chain combines TRBV9 with TRBJ2-2; 13 bases fit TRBD2. This CDR3 spans 18 amino acids. The germline CDR1 and CDR2 sequences are SGDLS and YYNGEE. V shed 0 bases and J 4 bases; nucleotides not matched to a gene: 6. CDR3: CASSVGVGLAGSTGELFF. The CDR3 region has the DNA TGTGCCAGCAGCGTAGGAGTGGGACTAGCGGGAAGCACCGGGGAGCTGTTTTTT.

The chain uses TRBV7-2 and TRBJ1-1; D perhaps matches TRBD1 (5 bases). V lost 2 bases and J lost 0, with 10 bases in between. From germline, CDR1 is SGHTA and CDR2 FQGNSA. The CDR3 has 15 residues. The CDR3 DNA is TGTGCCAGCAGCTTATCCCCAGGGATGAACACTGAAGCTTTCTTT. Protein: CASSLSPGMNTEAFF.

The V call is TRBV2, the J call TRBJ2-1, with 13 bases fitting TRBD2. CDR1 is SNHLY, CDR2 FYNNEI, per germline. CDR3 length: 14 amino acids. As DNA, the CDR3 is TGTGTCATTGAGACTAGCGGGGGGTACAATGAGCAGTTCTTC. Its translation is CVIETSGGYNEQFF.

This clonotype showed up many times. The gene calls are TRBV29-1 and TRBJ2-3, with 11 nucleotides matching TRBD2. The CDR3 totals 16 residues. From germline, CDR1 is SQVTM and CDR2 ANQGSEA. The J segment lost 2 bases and the V segment lost 2 bases, leaving 6 bases of the junction unmatched. The CDR3 sequence is CSVEKGTSGPTDTQYF. The CDR3 region has the DNA TGCAGCGTTGAAAAGGGGACTAGCGGTCCCACAGATACGCAGTATTTT.

The V call is TRBV2, the J call TRBJ2-1; D possibly corresponds to TRBD2 (5 bases). Looked up from germline, CDR1 is SNHLY and CDR2 is FYNNEI. V was clipped by 7 bases and J by 5 bases, with 18 bases between them. This CDR3 has 15 residues. CDR3 region: CASKPEAGVDNEQFF. In nucleotides, the CDR3 is TGTGCCAGCAAGCCGGAGGCCGGGGTGGACAATGAGCAGTTCTTC.

This clonotype was detected once. The V and J genes are TRBV7-8 and TRBJ2-2; a possible D gene is TRBD2 (8 bases). This CDR3 comprises 16 residues. CDR1 and CDR2 from the germline V gene are SGHVS and FQNEAQ. Trimming shortened V by 5 bases and J by 6 bases, and 19 bases separated the two germline ends. The CDR3 reads CASSARTGGRPGELFF. The CDR3 DNA follows: TGTGCCAGCAGCGCACGGACAGGCGGGAGGCCCGGGGAGCTGTTTTTT.

The chain is built from TRBV18 and TRBJ2-7; unclear D gene. V was clipped by 2 bases and J by 7 bases, with 24 bases between them. Per the germline V gene, CDR1 is KGHSH and CDR2 is LQKENI. This CDR3 comprises 17 residues. CDR3 sequence reads: CASSPMFLGRASLEQYF. The DNA of the CDR3 is TGTGCCAGCTCACCAATGTTTCTAGGTAGAGCCTCTCTTGAGCAGTACTTC.

The genes are TRBV20-1 and TRBJ1-2; 7 bases line up with TRBD1. The ends lost 3 bases at V and 8 bases at J; junction bases unmatched: 6. Germline V lookup: CDR1 DFQATT, CDR2 SNEGSKA (reference sequence). The CDR3 spans 12 residues. The CDR3 spells CSARDTGEGYTF. CDR3 DNA sequence: TGCAGTGCTAGGGACACAGGGGAAGGCTACACCTTC.

This clonotype was seen at least ten times. The chain joins TRBV4-1 to TRBJ2-7; TRBD1 matches at 9 bases. The CDR3 spans 15 residues. The junction had 10 bases not matched to a gene; V was cut back by 5 bases and J by 5 bases. Germline lookup yields CDR1 MGHRA and CDR2 YSYEKL. CDR3 in amino acids: CASSVRTGAPHEQYF. The CDR3 coding sequence is TGCGCCAGCAGCGTACGGACAGGGGCACCCCACGAGCAGTACTTC.

The J gene is TRBJ1-3, the V gene TRBV18, with D perhaps TRBD1 (5 bases). Germline V CDR1 and CDR2: KGHSH, LQKENI. The CDR3 consists of 13 residues. Trimming left V 6 bases short and J 4 bases short, with 10 bases between. The CDR3 sequence is CASSAGNGNTIYF. The CDR3 coding sequence is TGTGCCAGCTCCGCAGGGAACGGAAACACCATATATTTT.

To note about this clonotype: This may be a read error: a much more frequent sequence differs by one nucleotide. This sequence joins TRBV4-1 and TRBJ2-1, with 15 bases aligning to TRBD2. The junction had 5 bases not matched to a gene; V was cut back by 4 bases and J by 1 base. The germline V gene has CDR1 MGHRA and CDR2 YSYEKL. The CDR3 runs to 18 residues. Here the CDR3 DNA reads TGCGCCAGCAGCCGAGGGACTAGCGGGGGGAGATCCTACAATGAGCAGTTCTTC. It yields the protein CASSRGTSGGRSYNEQFF.

This clonotype was seen repeatedly, ten times or more. The J gene is TRBJ1-5, the V gene TRBV20-1; a possible D gene is TRBD1 (5 bases). Trimming removed 6 bases at V and 0 bases at J, with 9 bases between. CDR1 and CDR2 from the germline V gene are DFQATT and SNEGSKA (reference sequence). The CDR3 is made up of 13 amino acids. CDR3 nucleotides: TGCAGTGCCGGAGGGGATAGCAATCAGCCCCAGCATTTT. Protein product: CSAGGDSNQPQHF.

This chain uses TRBV28 with TRBJ2-1; 10 bases are a match to TRBD2. The V gene's germline CDR1 is MDHEN and CDR2 SYDVKM. V shed 8 bases, J shed 7 bases, and the junction held 8 bases outside the gene matches. The CDR3 sequence is 14 residues long. The CDR3 region is CASGRGLADNEQFF. In nucleotides, the CDR3 is TGTGCCAGCGGACGAGGACTAGCGGATAATGAGCAGTTCTTC.

Of note for this clonotype: The CDR3 carries no conserved terminal phenylalanine or tryptophan, so it likely arises from a read error. This sequence joins TRBV20-1 and TRBJ2-3; D might be TRBD1 (6 bases). CDR3 length: 15 residues. The V and J ends lost 6 bases and 0 bases respectively, with 16 bases between them. Germline CDR1 and CDR2: DFQATT and SNEGSKA (reference sequence). The CDR3 sequence is CSAAEWGQSTDTQYL. Written as DNA, the CDR3 is TGCAGTGCAGCGGAGTGGGGGCAGAGCACAGATACGCAGTATCTT.

With regard to this clonotype: A much larger clone lies one base from this, so it may be a read error. CDR3 nucleotides: TGTGCCGGCAGCCAAGCGGCGGGACAGAACCTTTACTACAATGAGCAGTTCTTC. This translates into CAGSQAAGQNLYYNEQFF. The chain uses TRBV4-2 and TRBJ2-1; D perhaps matches TRBD1 (7 bases). This CDR3 contains 18 residues. CDR1 is LGHNA, CDR2 YNFKEQ, per germline.

In this sample, this clonotype turned up a few times. The V and J genes are TRBV9 and TRBJ2-3, with 11 bases fitting TRBD1. V lost 2 bases and J lost 2; bases outside the gene matches: 10. The germline V gene has CDR1 SGDLS and CDR2 YYNGEE. The CDR3 totals 18 residues. As DNA, the CDR3 is TGTGCCAGCAGCGTGTTTGGGACAGGGGGTGGTCACACAGATACGCAGTATTTT. It yields the protein CASSVFGTGGGHTDTQYF. Supplemented by reference TRBV9 and TRBJ2-3, the full variable domain reads DSGVTQTPKHLITATGQRVTLRCSPRSGDLSVYWYQQSLDQGLQFLIQYYNGEERAKGNILERFSAQQFPDLHSELNLSSLELGDSALYFCASSVFGTGGGHTDTQYFGPGTRLTVL.

This clonotype was detected a few times. This sequence joins TRBV7-8 and TRBJ2-7; 9 bases are a match to TRBD2. The CDR3 totals 15 residues. The V and J ends lost 5 bases and 4 bases, in that order; junction bases with no gene match: 9. Germline values: CDR1 SGHVS, CDR2 FQNEAQ. The CDR3 protein is CASSLEREAKYEQYF. The CDR3, as DNA: TGTGCCAGCAGCCTTGAGCGGGAGGCTAAGTACGAGCAGTACTTC.

This chain joins TRBV7-2 and TRBJ1-1; D not resolved. Deletions cut 11 bases from V and 3 bases from J, with 28 bases between. CDR1 is SGHTA, CDR2 FQGNSA, per germline. The CDR3 is made up of 17 amino acids. The CDR3 bases are TGTGCCTTTACCCGCGGGAGGGAGGTTGGGGTGGACACTGAAGCTTTCTTT. Its protein is CAFTRGREVGVDTEAFF. Full variable domain (rest looked up from reference TRBV7-2 and TRBJ1-1): GAGVSQSPSNKVTEKGKDVELRCDPISGHTALYWYRQSLGQGLEFLIYFQGNSAPDKSGLPSDRFSAERTGGSVSTLTIQRTQQEDSAVYLCAFTRGREVGVDTEAFFGQGTRLTVV.